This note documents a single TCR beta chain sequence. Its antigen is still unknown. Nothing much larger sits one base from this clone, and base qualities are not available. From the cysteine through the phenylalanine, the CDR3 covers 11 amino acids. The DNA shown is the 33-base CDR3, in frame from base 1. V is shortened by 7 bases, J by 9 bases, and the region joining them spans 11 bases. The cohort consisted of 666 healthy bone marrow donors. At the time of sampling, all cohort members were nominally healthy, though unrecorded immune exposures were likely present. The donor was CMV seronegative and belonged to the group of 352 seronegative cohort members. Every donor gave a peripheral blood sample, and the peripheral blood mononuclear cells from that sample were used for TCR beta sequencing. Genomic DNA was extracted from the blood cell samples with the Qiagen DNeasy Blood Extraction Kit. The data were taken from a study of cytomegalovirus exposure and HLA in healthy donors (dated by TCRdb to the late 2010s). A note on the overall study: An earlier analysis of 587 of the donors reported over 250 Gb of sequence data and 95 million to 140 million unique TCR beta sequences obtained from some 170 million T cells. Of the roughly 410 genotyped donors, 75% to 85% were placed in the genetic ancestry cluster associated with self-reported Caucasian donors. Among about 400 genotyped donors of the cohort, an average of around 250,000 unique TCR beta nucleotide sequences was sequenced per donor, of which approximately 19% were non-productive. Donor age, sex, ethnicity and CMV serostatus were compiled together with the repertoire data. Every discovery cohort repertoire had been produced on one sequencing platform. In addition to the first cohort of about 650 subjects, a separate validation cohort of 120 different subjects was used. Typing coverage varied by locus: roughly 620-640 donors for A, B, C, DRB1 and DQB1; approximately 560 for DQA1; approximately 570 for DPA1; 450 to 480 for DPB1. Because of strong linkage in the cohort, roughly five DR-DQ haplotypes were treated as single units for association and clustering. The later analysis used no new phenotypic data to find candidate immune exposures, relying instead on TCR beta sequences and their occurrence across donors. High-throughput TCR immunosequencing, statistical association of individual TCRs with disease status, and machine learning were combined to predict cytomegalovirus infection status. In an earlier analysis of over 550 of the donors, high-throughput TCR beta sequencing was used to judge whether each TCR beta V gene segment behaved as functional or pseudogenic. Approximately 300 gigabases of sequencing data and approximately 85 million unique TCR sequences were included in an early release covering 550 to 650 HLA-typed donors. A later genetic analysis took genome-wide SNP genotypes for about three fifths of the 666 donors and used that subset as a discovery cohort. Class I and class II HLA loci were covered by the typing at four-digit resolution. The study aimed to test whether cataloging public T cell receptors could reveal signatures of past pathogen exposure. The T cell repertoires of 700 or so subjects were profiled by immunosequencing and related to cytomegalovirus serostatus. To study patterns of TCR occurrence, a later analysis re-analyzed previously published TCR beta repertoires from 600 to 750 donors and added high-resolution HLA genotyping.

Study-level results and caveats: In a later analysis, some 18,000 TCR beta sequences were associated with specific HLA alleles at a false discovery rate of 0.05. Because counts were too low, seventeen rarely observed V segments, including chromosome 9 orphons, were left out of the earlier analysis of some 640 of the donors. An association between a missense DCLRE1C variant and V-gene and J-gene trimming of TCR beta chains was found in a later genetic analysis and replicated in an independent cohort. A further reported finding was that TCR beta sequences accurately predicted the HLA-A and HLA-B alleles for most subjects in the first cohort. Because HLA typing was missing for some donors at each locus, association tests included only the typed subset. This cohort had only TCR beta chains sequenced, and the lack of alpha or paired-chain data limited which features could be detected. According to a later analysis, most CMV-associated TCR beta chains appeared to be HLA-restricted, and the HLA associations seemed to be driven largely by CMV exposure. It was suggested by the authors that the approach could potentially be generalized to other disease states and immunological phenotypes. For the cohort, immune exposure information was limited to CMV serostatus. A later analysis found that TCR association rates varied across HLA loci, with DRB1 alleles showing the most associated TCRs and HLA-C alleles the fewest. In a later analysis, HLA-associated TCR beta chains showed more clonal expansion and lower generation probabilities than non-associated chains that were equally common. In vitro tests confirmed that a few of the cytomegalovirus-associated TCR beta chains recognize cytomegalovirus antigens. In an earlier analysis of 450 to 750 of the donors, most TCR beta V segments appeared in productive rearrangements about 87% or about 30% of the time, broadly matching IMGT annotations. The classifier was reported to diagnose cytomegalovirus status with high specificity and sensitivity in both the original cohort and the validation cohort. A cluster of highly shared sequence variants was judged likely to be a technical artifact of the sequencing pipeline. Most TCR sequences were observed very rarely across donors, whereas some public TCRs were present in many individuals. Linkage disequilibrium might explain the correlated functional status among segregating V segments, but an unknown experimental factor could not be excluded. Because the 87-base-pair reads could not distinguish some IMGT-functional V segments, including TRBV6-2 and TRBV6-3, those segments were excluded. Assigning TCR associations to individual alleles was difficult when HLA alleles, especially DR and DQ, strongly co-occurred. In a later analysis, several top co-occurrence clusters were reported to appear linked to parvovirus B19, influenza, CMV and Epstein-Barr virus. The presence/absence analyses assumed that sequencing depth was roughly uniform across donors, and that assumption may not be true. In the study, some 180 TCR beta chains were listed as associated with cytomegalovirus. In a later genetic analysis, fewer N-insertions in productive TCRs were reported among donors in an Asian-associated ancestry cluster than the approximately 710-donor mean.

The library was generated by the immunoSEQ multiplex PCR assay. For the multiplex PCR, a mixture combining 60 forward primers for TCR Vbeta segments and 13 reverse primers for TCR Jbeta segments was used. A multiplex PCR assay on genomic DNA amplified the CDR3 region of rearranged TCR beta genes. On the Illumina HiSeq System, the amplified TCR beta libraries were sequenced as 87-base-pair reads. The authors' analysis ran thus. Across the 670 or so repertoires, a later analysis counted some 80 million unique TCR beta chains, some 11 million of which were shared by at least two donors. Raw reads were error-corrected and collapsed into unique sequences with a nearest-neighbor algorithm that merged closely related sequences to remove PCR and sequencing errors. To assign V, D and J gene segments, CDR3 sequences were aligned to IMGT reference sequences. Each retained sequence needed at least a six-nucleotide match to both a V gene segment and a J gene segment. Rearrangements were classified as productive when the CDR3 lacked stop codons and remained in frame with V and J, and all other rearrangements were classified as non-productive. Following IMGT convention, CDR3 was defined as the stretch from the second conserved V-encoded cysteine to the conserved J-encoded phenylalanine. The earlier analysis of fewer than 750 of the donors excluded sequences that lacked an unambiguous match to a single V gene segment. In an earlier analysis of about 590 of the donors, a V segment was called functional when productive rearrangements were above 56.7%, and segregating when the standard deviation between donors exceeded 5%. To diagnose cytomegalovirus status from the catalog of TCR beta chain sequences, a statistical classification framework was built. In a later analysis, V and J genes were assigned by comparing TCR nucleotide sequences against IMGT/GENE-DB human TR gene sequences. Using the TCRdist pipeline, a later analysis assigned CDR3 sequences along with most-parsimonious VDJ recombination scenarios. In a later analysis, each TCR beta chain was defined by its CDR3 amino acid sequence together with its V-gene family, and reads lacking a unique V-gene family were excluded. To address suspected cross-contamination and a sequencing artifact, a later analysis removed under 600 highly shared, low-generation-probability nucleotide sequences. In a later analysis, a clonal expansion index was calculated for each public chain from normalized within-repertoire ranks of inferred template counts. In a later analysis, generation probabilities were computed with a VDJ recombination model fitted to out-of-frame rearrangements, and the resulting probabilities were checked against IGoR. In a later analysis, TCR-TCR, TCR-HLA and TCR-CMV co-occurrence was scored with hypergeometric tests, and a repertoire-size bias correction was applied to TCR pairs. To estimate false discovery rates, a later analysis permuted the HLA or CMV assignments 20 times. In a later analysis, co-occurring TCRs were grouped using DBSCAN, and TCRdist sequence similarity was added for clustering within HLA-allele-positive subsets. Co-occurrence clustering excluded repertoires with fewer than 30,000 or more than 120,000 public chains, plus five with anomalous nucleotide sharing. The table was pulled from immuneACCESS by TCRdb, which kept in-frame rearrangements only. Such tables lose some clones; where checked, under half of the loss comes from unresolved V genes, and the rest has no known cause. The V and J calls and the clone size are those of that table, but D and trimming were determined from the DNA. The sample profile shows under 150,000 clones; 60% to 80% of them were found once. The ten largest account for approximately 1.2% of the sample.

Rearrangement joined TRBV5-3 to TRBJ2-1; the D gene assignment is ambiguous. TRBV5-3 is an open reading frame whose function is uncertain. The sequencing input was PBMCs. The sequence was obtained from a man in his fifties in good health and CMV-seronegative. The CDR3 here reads CARPLRGEQFF. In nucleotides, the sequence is TGTGCCAGACCCCTTAGAGGTGAGCAGTTCTTC.